The 23 T cell receptor beta chains below come from one sample, sequenced in a study of T cell responses to AZD1222 COVID-19 vaccine. Profiled with immunoSEQ multiplex PCR; TCRdb holds only in-frame clones, not every one. Here the sample spans more than 75,000 clones, 92% being singletons. The material sequenced was peripheral blood, taken on day 0 of AZD1222 vaccination. These receptors were obtained from an adult in good health.

The genes are TRBV30 and TRBJ2-2; TRBD2 aligns across 10 bases. Germline V gene data show CDR1 as GTSNPN and CDR2 as SVGIG (reference sequence). J gave up 2 bases and V 7 bases, and 13 bases lay outside the gene matches. The CDR3 sequence is 17 residues long. CDR3 region: CALITLAGVRNTGELFF. In nucleotides, the CDR3 is TGTGCCTTAATCACCCTAGCGGGAGTAAGAAACACCGGGGAGCTGTTTTTT.

The V call is TRBV7-9, the J call TRBJ1-3; tentatively, D is TRBD1 (6 bases). This CDR3 contains 15 residues. CDR1 and CDR2 (germline): SEHNR, FQNEAQ (reference sequence). Deletions cut 5 bases from V and 0 bases from J, with 11 bases between. DNA of the CDR3: TGTGCCAGCAGCGCAACAGGGAGCTCTGGAAACACCATATATTTT. It translates to CASSATGSSGNTIYF.

This chain joins TRBV18 and TRBJ1-1; no reliable D call. Germline V gene lookup returns CDR1 KGHSH and CDR2 LQKENI. The CDR3 has 14 residues. V was cut by 1 base and J by 0 bases, with 6 bases left in between. CDR3 residues: CASSPRALNTEAFF. The CDR3 DNA sequence: TGTGCCAGCTCACCACGGGCCCTGAACACTGAAGCTTTCTTT.

This clone has a handful of counts. V and J are TRBV7-8 and TRBJ2-7; 8 bases fit TRBD1. The CDR3 runs to 15 residues. The germline CDR1 and CDR2 sequences are SGHVS and FQNEAQ. With V trimmed by 2 bases and J by 3 bases, 6 bases remained unmatched. CDR3: CASSLRETGDYEQYF. Here the CDR3 DNA reads TGTGCCAGCAGCTTAAGAGAGACAGGGGACTACGAGCAGTACTTC.

The rearrangement links TRBV6-6 to TRBJ1-2; D call uncertain. In germline, CDR1 is MNHNY, CDR2 SVGAGI (reference sequence). Trimming took off 4 bases at V and 2 bases at J, with 8 bases between the two ends. The CDR3 is 13 amino acids. The CDR3 DNA is TGTGCCAGCAGTTTGACAAGAAACTATGGCTACACCTTC. As protein: CASSLTRNYGYTF.

The V and J genes are TRBV27 and TRBJ1-3; the D gene is possibly TRBD1 (6 bases). The CDR3 has 16 amino acids. Germline-derived CDR1 and CDR2 are MNHEY and SMNVEV (reference sequence). V gave up 5 bases and J gave up 4 bases, with 18 bases separating them. CDR3 region: CASSQDRNLAGNTIYF. The CDR3 DNA reads as TGTGCCAGCAGTCAAGACAGGAATTTGGCGGGAAACACCATATATTTT.

V and J are TRBV28 and TRBJ2-2, with D perhaps given as TRBD1 or TRBD2 (6 bases each). Trimming removed 10 bases at V and 5 bases at J, with 17 bases between. In germline, CDR1 is MDHEN, CDR2 SYDVKM. This CDR3 comprises 14 residues. CDR3 region: CATGLGGVTGELFF. CDR3 nucleotide sequence: TGTGCCACTGGGCTGGGGGGCGTAACCGGGGAGCTGTTTTTT.

The rearrangement uses TRBV3-1 (or the pseudogene TRBV3-2) and TRBJ1-4, with D possibly being TRBD1 (5 bases). The ends were cut back, 4 bases at V and 7 bases at J, with 16 bases in the middle. CDR1 and CDR2 from the germline V gene are LGHDT and YNNKEL (reference sequence). This CDR3 has 15 amino acids. CDR3 in amino acids: CASSPFGALGEKLFF. CDR3 bases: TGTGCCAGCAGCCCATTTGGGGCTCTAGGTGAAAAACTGTTTTTT.

The chain employs TRBV28 and TRBJ1-1; no clear D gene. The V gene's germline CDR1 is MDHEN and CDR2 SYDVKM. V lost 8 bases to trimming and J lost 0 bases, with 7 bases between them. There are 12 residues in the CDR3. The CDR3 sequence: CASGVMNTEAFF. The CDR3 region has the DNA TGTGCCAGCGGGGTCATGAACACTGAAGCTTTCTTT.

Comments on this clone: Other nucleotide sequences from this sample produce the same CDR3. The chain combines TRBV19 with TRBJ2-1; 11 bases map to TRBD2. CDR1 is LNHDA and CDR2 is SQIVND in the germline V gene (reference sequence). CDR3 length: 15 residues. Trimming took 5 bases from V and 5 from J; bases not matched to a gene: 5. The CDR3 is CASSPGTSGNNEQFF. CDR3 bases: TGTGCCAGTAGTCCCGGGACTAGCGGAAACAATGAGCAGTTCTTC. Supplemented by reference TRBV19 and TRBJ2-1, the full variable domain reads DGGITQSPKYLFRKEGQNVTLSCEQNLNHDAMYWYRQDPGQGLRLIYYSQIVNDFQKGDIAEGYSVSREKKESFPLTVTSAQKNPTAFYLCASSPGTSGNNEQFFGPGTRLTVL.

This clone was counted a single time. J is TRBJ2-1 and V is TRBV2, with D uncertain. V shed 4 bases and J shed 0 bases, with 13 bases lying between them. The CDR3 extends over 16 amino acids. CDR1 and CDR2 (germline): SNHLY, FYNNEI. In DNA, the CDR3 is TGTGCCAGCAGTGTATTGGGCTCCAGCTCCTACAATGAGCAGTTCTTC. Its translation: CASSVLGSSSYNEQFF.

The rearrangement uses TRBV3-1 (or the pseudogene TRBV3-2) and TRBJ1-4; D not certain. The V gene's germline CDR1 is LGHDT and CDR2 YNNKEL (reference sequence). The CDR3 is 14 residues long. Trimming took 1 base from V and 6 from J, leaving 9 bases between them. Here the CDR3 DNA reads TGTGCCAGCAGCCAAGGGGGTAGGGATGAAAAACTGTTTTTT. Protein: CASSQGGRDEKLFF.

V usage is TRBV28 and J usage is TRBJ2-1; TRBD1 matches at 9 bases. This CDR3 has 13 residues. CDR1 and CDR2 from the germline V gene are MDHEN and SYDVKM. With V trimmed by 7 bases and J by 12 bases, 10 bases remained unmatched. The CDR3 nucleotides are TGTGCCAGCACCCCGGAGACAGGGGGGTGGCAGTTCTTC. Its protein is CASTPETGGWQFF.

This chain joins TRBV4-2 and TRBJ1-4, with 11 bases aligning to TRBD1. The CDR3 has 16 residues. Germline V lookup: CDR1 LGHNA, CDR2 YNFKEQ. V shed 0 bases, J shed 8 bases, and the junction held 5 bases outside the gene matches. CDR3 coding DNA: TGTGCCAGCAGCCAAGAGGGGACAGGGGGTGGAGAAAAACTGTTTTTT. It specifies CASSQEGTGGGEKLFF.

This chain links TRBV5-3 with TRBJ1-2; no clear D. TRBV5-3 is identified as an open reading frame with a role that is uncertain. The CDR3 contains 15 residues. V lost 2 bases and J lost 1, with 12 bases in between. The CDR3 DNA reads as TGTGCCAGAAGCTTCTGGCGGAAGATTAACTATGGCTACACCTTC. Protein product: CARSFWRKINYGYTF.

This clone was seen a single time. This rearrangement joins TRBV10-3 to TRBJ1-5; D might be TRBD1 (6 bases). Germline V gene data show CDR1 as ENHRY and CDR2 as SYGVKD. The V and J ends lost 6 bases and 2 bases respectively, with 14 bases between them. The CDR3 is 15 residues long. The CDR3 DNA reads as TGTGCCATCAGCCCGAGGGGGGCTGGCAATCAGCCCCAGCATTTT. This codes for CAISPRGAGNQPQHF.

The rearrangement links TRBV19 to TRBJ1-5; a possible D gene is TRBD1 (5 bases). V was clipped by 6 bases and J by 4 bases, with 10 bases between them. Germline CDR1 reads LNHDA; CDR2 reads SQIVND (reference sequence). This CDR3 spans 13 amino acids. The CDR3 is CASRLAGNQPQHF. Here the CDR3 DNA reads TGTGCCAGTAGACTGGCAGGGAATCAGCCCCAGCATTTT. Full variable domain (remainder filled in from reference TRBV19 and TRBJ1-5): DGGITQSPKYLFRKEGQNVTLSCEQNLNHDAMYWYRQDPGQGLRLIYYSQIVNDFQKGDIAEGYSVSREKKESFPLTVTSAQKNPTAFYLCASRLAGNQPQHFGDGTRLSIL.

The rearrangement links TRBV28 to TRBJ2-1; 15 bases fit TRBD2. With 5 bases clipped from V and 15 bases from J, the junction kept 14 bases outside the gene matches. The CDR3 length is 16 residues. Germline V gene lookup returns CDR1 MDHEN and CDR2 SYDVKM. The chain's CDR3 is CASSIVGTSGRRYVFF. For the CDR3, the DNA is TGTGCCAGCAGTATAGTAGGGACTAGCGGGAGGCGATATGTGTTCTTC.

The rearrangement uses TRBV28 and TRBJ2-6; D gene unclear. Trimming removed 9 bases from V and 0 bases from J, with 12 bases in between. This CDR3 is built from 15 residues. Per the germline V gene, CDR1 is MDHEN and CDR2 is SYDVKM. CDR3 sequence reads: CASTSPSSGANVLTF. CDR3 nucleotide sequence: TGTGCCAGTACCTCGCCTAGCTCTGGGGCCAACGTCCTGACTTTC.

The chain recombines TRBV23-1 with TRBJ2-4, with no clear D. TRBV23-1 is sorted into the ORF group, with uncertain function. Trimming left V 1 base short and J 0 bases short, with 4 bases between. There are 14 residues in the CDR3. The CDR3 nucleotides are TGCGCCAGCAGTCAATGCCTAGCCAAAAACATTCAGTACTTC. It yields the protein CASSQCLAKNIQYF.

The chain couples TRBV7-2 to TRBJ2-2, with 7 bases identical to TRBD1. CDR1 is SGHTA, CDR2 FQGNSA, per germline. This CDR3 has 15 amino acids. V was clipped by 4 bases and J by 6 bases; unmatched bases: 8. CDR3 residues: CASSSRQGWSGELFF. CDR3 DNA sequence: TGTGCCAGCAGCTCTAGACAGGGTTGGTCCGGGGAGCTGTTTTTT.

The V call is TRBV6-1, the J call TRBJ1-3; possibly TRBD1 for D (5 bases). Germline V gene sequence: CDR1 MNHNS, CDR2 SASEGT. The CDR3 covers 16 residues. Trimming took off 2 bases at V and 0 bases at J, with 11 bases between the two ends. The CDR3 reads CASSERWGGSGNTIYF. The CDR3 DNA follows: TGTGCCAGCAGTGAACGGTGGGGGGGCTCTGGAAACACCATATATTTT.

This chain joins TRBV19 and TRBJ1-2; no firm D call. The V end lost 5 bases, the J end lost 2 bases, and 15 bases lay between the germline ends. Germline CDR1 reads LNHDA; CDR2 reads SQIVND (reference sequence). The CDR3 has 15 amino acids. The CDR3 here is CASSQTHKDNYGYTF. CDR3 nucleotide sequence: TGTGCCAGTAGTCAAACCCACAAGGACAACTATGGCTACACCTTC. Supplemented by reference TRBV19 and TRBJ1-2, the full variable domain reads DGGITQSPKYLFRKEGQNVTLSCEQNLNHDAMYWYRQDPGQGLRLIYYSQIVNDFQKGDIAEGYSVSREKKESFPLTVTSAQKNPTAFYLCASSQTHKDNYGYTFGSGTRLTVV.